The 30 T cell receptor beta chains presented below share a single source sample, sequenced in a study of breast tumors, draining lymph nodes, adjacent tissues. Breast cancer patients provided tissue from their axillary draining lymph nodes. Each CDR3 protein is one row after TCRdb ran MiXCR on the multiplex PCR reads. The table shows 150,000 to 200,000 distinct CDR3 sequences, with around a third occurring only once. The source material was axillary lymph node tissue. The origin of the receptors is a female donor with breast cancer. Some clones in this sample may be carry-over from other donors' samples.

The chain carries TRBV7-8 and TRBJ2-7; 15 bases are shared with TRBD2. This CDR3 has 18 amino acids. Germline trimming cut 4 bases from V and 8 bases from J; bases unmatched to any gene: 15. The germline CDR1 and CDR2 sequences are SGHVS and FQNEAQ. CDR3 DNA sequence: TGTGCCAGCAGCTCTACTGGACTAGCGGGAGGGAAAACCCCCAAGCAGTACTTC. Translation gives CASSSTGLAGGKTPKQYF.

This clonotype has a count of ten or more. This sequence joins TRBV20-1 and TRBJ1-6, with 8 bases matching TRBD1. The CDR3 has 15 amino acids. V lost 5 bases to trimming and J lost 6 bases; unmatched junction nucleotides: 9. From germline, CDR1 is DFQATT and CDR2 SNEGSKA (reference sequence). CDR3 in DNA: TGCAGTGCTTTTTACGGACAGGGACTTAATTCACCCCTCCACTTT. Translated: CSAFYGQGLNSPLHF.

This clonotype was seen a handful of times. This sequence may be a read error, since a much larger clone differs from it by one base. The chain is built from TRBV5-4 and TRBJ2-5, with D perhaps TRBD2 (6 bases). Trimming took off 0 bases at V and 1 base at J, with 16 bases between the two ends. Germline loops: CDR1 SGHNT, CDR2 YYREEE (reference sequence). The CDR3 is made up of 17 amino acids. The DNA of the CDR3 is TGTGCCAGCAGCTTGGCCCCGGCGCAGGGAGGCCAAGAGACCCAGTACTTC. Translating it yields CASSLAPAQGGQETQYF.

On this clonotype: A clone one base away is much larger, so this may be a read error. V usage is TRBV10-3 and J usage is TRBJ1-6; D remains unclear. Germline values: CDR1 ENHRY, CDR2 SYGVKD. Between the trimmed V and J ends, which lost 5 bases and 6 bases, there was a span of 11 bases. The CDR3 totals 14 residues. The CDR3 loop is CAISLTGSNSPLHF. In nucleotides, the CDR3 is TGTGCCATCAGTTTAACGGGGAGTAATTCACCCCTCCACTTT.

This clonotype was observed a handful of times. This may stem from a read error, because a much larger clone lies one nucleotide away. The chain employs TRBV13 and TRBJ2-3, with 7 bases aligning to TRBD1. Germline loops: CDR1 PRHDT, CDR2 FYEKMQ (reference sequence). The CDR3 contains 14 residues. The CDR3 here is CASSPRTGADTQCF. DNA of the CDR3: TGTGCCAGCAGCCCCCGGACAGGCGCAGATACGCAGTGTTTT.

In its sample, this clonotype was seen a few times. It may be a read error: a sequence one base away is much more abundant. This sequence joins TRBV20-1 and TRBJ1-2; TRBD1 matches 7 bases. Germline CDR1 is DFQATT and CDR2 is SNEGSKA (reference sequence). This CDR3 has 15 amino acids. The CDR3: CSARDPRGSDYSYTF. DNA of the CDR3: TGCAGTGCTAGAGATCCCAGGGGGTCGGACTATAGCTACACCTTC.

The chain combines TRBV3-1 with TRBJ1-3; 7 positions match TRBD1. Germline CDR1 LGHDT, CDR2 YNNKEL (reference sequence). With V trimmed by 5 bases and J by 11 bases, 15 bases remained unmatched. The CDR3 sequence is 15 residues long. The CDR3 sequence is CASSNRGAWSSAIYF. CDR3 DNA sequence: TGTGCCAGCAGCAACAGGGGCGCCTGGTCCTCGGCCATATATTTT.

In this sample, this clonotype turned up a few times. This may be a read error, as it is one base from a much larger clone. The genes are TRBV11-3 and TRBJ2-7; D possibly uses TRBD1 or TRBD2 (5 bases each). Germline V CDR1 and CDR2: SGHNT, YENEEA. There are 14 residues in the CDR3. CDR3: CGSSLSREHYEQYF. For the CDR3, the DNA is TGTGGCAGCAGCTTATCCAGGGAGCACTACGAGCAGTACTTC.

This clonotype was counted ten times or more. The chain joins TRBV7-3 to TRBJ2-1; 11 bases are a match to TRBD2. The CDR3 runs to 15 residues. The germline V gene encodes CDR1 SGHTA and CDR2 FQGTGA. Trimming removed 4 bases from V and 8 bases from J; junction bases left unmatched: 7. For the CDR3, the DNA is TGTGCCAGCAGCTCCGTAGCGGGAGGGAGGTATGAGCAGTTCTTC. This translates into CASSSVAGGRYEQFF.

This chain links TRBV7-3 with TRBJ2-7; 7 positions agree with TRBD1. Germline CDR1 reads SGHTA; CDR2 reads FQGTGA. CDR3 length equals 15 residues. V was pared by 5 bases and J by 2 bases, with 9 bases of the junction left unmatched. CDR3 loop: CASSIGRDSAYEQYF. CDR3 sequence (DNA): TGTGCCAGCAGCATCGGACGGGACAGCGCCTACGAGCAGTACTTC. Based on the CDR3 plus reference TRBV7-3 and TRBJ2-7, the full variable domain is GAGVSQTPSNKVTEKGKYVELRCDPISGHTALYWYRQSLGQGPEFLIYFQGTGAADDSGLPNDRFFAVRPEGSVSTLKIQRTERGDSAVYLCASSIGRDSAYEQYFGPGTRLTVT.

Comment on this clonotype: Possible read error: a much larger clone is one base away. The chain employs TRBV2 and TRBJ1-5; weak D call: TRBD1 (6 bases). The CDR3 is 13 amino acids. Germline V gene data show CDR1 as SNHLY and CDR2 as FYNNEI. The CDR3 DNA is TGTGCCAGCGCGACAGGTGGGAATCAGCCCCATCATTTT. Translated, it gives CASATGGNQPHHF.

This clonotype was seen more than once but under ten times. This clone may be a read error of a much larger clone one base away. The chain has TRBV5-1 and TRBJ1-2, with a tentative D call TRBD1 (6 bases). Germline CDR1 SGHRS, CDR2 YFSETQ. With 4 bases removed from V and 6 bases from J, the gap between germline ends came to 28 bases. The CDR3 spans 18 residues. The CDR3 DNA follows: TGCGCCAGCAGCCCTGCATCCTTAGGGGGGAGGCAGTACCATGGCTACACCTTC. Translation: CASSPASLGGRQYHGYTF. Using reference TRBV5-1 and TRBJ1-2 for the parts outside the CDR3, the full variable domain is KAGVTQTPRYLIKTRGQQVTLSCSPISGHRSVSWYQQTPGQGLQFLFEYFSETQRNKGNFPGRFSGRQFSNSRSEMNVSTLELGDSALYLCASSPASLGGRQYHGYTFGSGTRLTVV.

This chain joins TRBV6-2 or TRBV6-3 and TRBJ2-7; 13 bases agree with TRBD2. This CDR3 has 13 residues. Trimming removed 7 bases from V and 6 bases from J; junction bases left unmatched: 3. CDR1 is MNHEY and CDR2 is SVGEGT in the germline V gene. CDR3 region: CASKGTSGTEQYF. CDR3 sequence (DNA): TGTGCCAGCAAAGGGACTAGCGGGACCGAGCAGTACTTC.

There are many counts of this clonotype. The rearrangement joins TRBV12-5 to TRBJ2-1, with TRBD1 matching over 8 bases. The CDR3 extends over 17 amino acids. Germline V gene sequence: CDR1 LGHNT, CDR2 FRNRAP. Unmatched junction bases numbered 19, after V lost 7 bases and J lost 8 bases. CDR3 amino acids: CASVPPDRVWLVDEQFF. The DNA for the CDR3 is TGTGCTAGTGTTCCCCCGGACAGGGTCTGGTTAGTTGATGAGCAGTTCTTC.

This chain links TRBV30 with TRBJ2-1; D is undetermined. The CDR3 totals 11 residues. V lost 1 base and J lost 10, with 8 bases in between. Germline CDR1 is GTSNPN and CDR2 is SVGIG (reference sequence). CDR3 DNA sequence: TGTGCCTGGAGTGAAATAGAAGAGCAGTTCTTC. This encodes CAWSEIEEQFF. Based on the CDR3 plus reference TRBV30 and TRBJ2-1, the full variable domain is SQTIHQWPATLVQPVGSPLSLECTVEGTSNPNLYWYRQAAGRGLQLLFYSVGIGQISSEVPQNLSASRPQDRQFILSSKKLLLSDSGFYLCAWSEIEEQFFGPGTRLTVL.

This clonotype was seen more than once but under ten times. V usage is TRBV20-1 and J usage is TRBJ2-1; 15 bases fit TRBD2. J lost 9 bases, V lost 6 bases, and 6 bases had no gene match. The V gene's germline CDR1 is DFQATT and CDR2 SNEGSKA (reference sequence). The CDR3 is 14 residues long. The CDR3 nucleotides are TGCAGTGCCGGACTAGCGGGGGGGCTTACTGAGCAGTTCTTC. As protein: CSAGLAGGLTEQFF.

The rearrangement links TRBV27 to TRBJ2-3; 8 positions agree with TRBD2. Germline CDR1 and CDR2: MNHEY and SMNVEV (reference sequence). The CDR3 contains 17 residues. The junction had 16 bases not matched to a gene; V was cut back by 3 bases and J by 8 bases. The CDR3 nucleotides read TGTGCCAGCAGTTTCCTATCTGGCGGGAGGTATCGGGGTACGCAGTATTTT. Its protein product is CASSFLSGGRYRGTQYF.

This clonotype appeared many times. The V call is TRBV11-2, the J call TRBJ2-3, with 15 bases fitting TRBD2. J was trimmed by 0 bases and V by 5 bases; bases with no gene match: 6. Germline values: CDR1 SGHAT, CDR2 FQNNGV. This CDR3 has 18 amino acids. CDR3 amino acids: CASSGLAGGPYSTDTQYF. The CDR3 bases are TGTGCCAGCAGCGGACTAGCGGGGGGGCCATATAGCACAGATACGCAGTATTTT. Full variable domain (missing parts from reference TRBV11-2 and TRBJ2-3): EAGVAQSPRYKIIEKRQSVAFWCNPISGHATLYWYQQILGQGPKLLIQFQNNGVVDDSQLPKDRFSAERLKGVDSTLKIQPAKLEDSAVYLCASSGLAGGPYSTDTQYFGPGTRLTVL.

This clonotype came up many times. The V and J genes are TRBV10-3 and TRBJ2-1; 13 nucleotides agree with TRBD2. With V trimmed by 4 bases and J by 9 bases, 12 bases remained unmatched. Germline V lookup: CDR1 ENHRY, CDR2 SYGVKD. The CDR3 spans 17 residues. CDR3 in amino acids: CAISVLAGGQGASEQFF. CDR3 nucleotide sequence: TGTGCCATCAGTGTACTAGCGGGAGGGCAAGGGGCCAGTGAGCAGTTCTTC.

Regarding this clonotype: A single base separates this from a much larger clone, so it may be a read error. This chain uses TRBV4-2 with TRBJ2-3; 8 bases agree with TRBD1. CDR1 and CDR2 from the germline V gene are LGHNA and YNFKEQ. V dropped 3 bases and J dropped 5; count of bases not matched to a gene: 16. The CDR3 is 18 residues long. As DNA, the CDR3 is TGTGCCAGCAGCCACCTAGGGGGGTCAGGGGGCGCGAAAGATACGCAGTATTTT. Its translation is CASSHLGGSGGAKDTQYF.

This clonotype has at least ten counts. The CDR3 reads CASSLIGGAGGKQFF. CDR3 in DNA: TGTGCCAGCAGCTTAATTGGGGGGGCAGGGGGGAAGCAGTTCTTC. The genes are TRBV7-3 and TRBJ2-1; the D gene could be TRBD1 or TRBD2 (7 bases each). V was cut by 1 base and J by 11 bases, with 18 bases left in between. This CDR3 has 15 residues. Germline V lookup: CDR1 SGHTA, CDR2 FQGTGA.

Concerning this clonotype: The junction and the germline gene differ at one end; a read error may be behind it. The chain links TRBV5-5 to TRBJ2-3; TRBD1 is a possible D gene (6 bases). This CDR3 has 15 residues. Germline CDR1 reads SGHKS; CDR2 reads YYEKEE (reference sequence). Written as DNA, the CDR3 is TGTGCCAGCAGCTTGGGGCAGGGGTTGGTAGATACGCACTATTTT. Protein product: CASSLGQGLVDTHYF.

Concerning this clonotype: Sequence at one end of the junction differs from germline and may be a read error. CDR3 bases: TGTACCAGCAGCCCACGGCTAGCGGCTCAAGAGACCCAGTACTTC. It translates to CTSSPRLAAQETQYF. The genes are TRBV7-8 and TRBJ2-5, with 7 bases aligning to TRBD2. Germline lookup yields CDR1 SGHVS and CDR2 FQNEAQ. The CDR3 is made up of 15 amino acids.

This clonotype was counted ten times or more. CDR3 residues: CASSYGGALNYGYTF. As DNA, the CDR3 is TGTGCCAGCAGTTATGGGGGGGCCCTAAACTATGGCTACACCTTC. V usage is TRBV6-5 and J usage is TRBJ1-2; the D gene is possibly TRBD1 (6 bases). The CDR3 is 15 residues long. Germline CDR1 is MNHEY and CDR2 is SVGAGI. V was cut by 3 bases and J by 2 bases, with 13 bases left in between.

This clonotype was detected ten times or more. The chain employs TRBV20-1 and TRBJ2-7, with a tentative D call TRBD2 (6 bases). The CDR3 runs to 14 residues. The V gene lost 6 bases and the J gene lost 3 bases, with 18 bases spanning the gap. The V gene's germline CDR1 is DFQATT and CDR2 SNEGSKA (reference sequence). CDR3 in amino acids: CSAGDPGGLYEQYF. CDR3 coding DNA: TGCAGTGCGGGGGACCCAGGAGGGCTCTACGAGCAGTACTTC.

J is TRBJ2-5 and V is TRBV19, with D maybe TRBD2 (5 bases). The CDR3 is 14 amino acids. Germline loops: CDR1 LNHDA, CDR2 SQIVND (reference sequence). V lost 3 bases and J 9 bases, leaving 17 bases between the germline ends. The CDR3 reads CASSMDGKGQPQYF. In DNA form, the CDR3 reads TGTGCCAGTAGTATGGACGGGAAGGGTCAGCCCCAGTACTTC. The complete variable domain, with remaining parts taken from reference TRBV19 and TRBJ2-5, reads DGGITQSPKYLFRKEGQNVTLSCEQNLNHDAMYWYRQDPGQGLRLIYYSQIVNDFQKGDIAEGYSVSREKKESFPLTVTSAQKNPTAFYLCASSMDGKGQPQYFGPGTRLLVL.

This clonotype was seen ten or more times. V is TRBV18 and J is TRBJ2-5; 10 bases agree with TRBD2. Germline CDR1 reads KGHSH; CDR2 reads LQKENI. CDR3 size: 16 residues. The junction had 4 bases not matched to a gene; V was cut back by 1 base and J by 2 bases. The chain's CDR3 is CASSPLASGGQETQYF. In DNA, the CDR3 is TGTGCCAGCTCACCACTGGCTAGCGGGGGACAAGAGACCCAGTACTTC.

J is TRBJ1-1 and V is TRBV5-4; TRBD1 aligns across 8 bases. The junction had 1 base not matched to a gene; V was cut back by 2 bases and J by 7 bases. The CDR3 covers 12 residues. Per the germline V gene, CDR1 is SGHNT and CDR2 is YYREEE (reference sequence). The CDR3 loop reads CASSFDRGEAFF. CDR3 nucleotides: TGTGCCAGCAGCTTCGACAGGGGTGAAGCTTTCTTT.

This clonotype was observed a few times. A single base separates this from a much larger clone, so it may be a read error. This chain links TRBV20-1 with TRBJ2-3; 8 bases match TRBD2. The V segment lost 6 bases and the J segment 2 bases; nucleotides outside the gene matches: 13. The CDR3 runs to 16 residues. The germline V gene encodes CDR1 DFQATT and CDR2 SNEGSKA (reference sequence). CDR3 residues: CSARLVREGPTDTQYF. The CDR3 nucleotides read TGCAGTGCCCGCTTAGTACGGGAGGGTCCCACAGATACGCAGTATTTT.

The table lists this clonotype with a few counts. This sequence may be a read error, since a much larger clone differs from it by one base. The J gene is TRBJ1-2, the V gene TRBV11-2; D remains ambiguous. Germline lookup yields CDR1 SGHAT and CDR2 FQNNGV. The CDR3 is 11 amino acids. In nucleotides, the CDR3 is TGTGCCGGCGGGAGCAACTATGGCTCCACCTTC. It yields the protein CAGGSNYGSTF.